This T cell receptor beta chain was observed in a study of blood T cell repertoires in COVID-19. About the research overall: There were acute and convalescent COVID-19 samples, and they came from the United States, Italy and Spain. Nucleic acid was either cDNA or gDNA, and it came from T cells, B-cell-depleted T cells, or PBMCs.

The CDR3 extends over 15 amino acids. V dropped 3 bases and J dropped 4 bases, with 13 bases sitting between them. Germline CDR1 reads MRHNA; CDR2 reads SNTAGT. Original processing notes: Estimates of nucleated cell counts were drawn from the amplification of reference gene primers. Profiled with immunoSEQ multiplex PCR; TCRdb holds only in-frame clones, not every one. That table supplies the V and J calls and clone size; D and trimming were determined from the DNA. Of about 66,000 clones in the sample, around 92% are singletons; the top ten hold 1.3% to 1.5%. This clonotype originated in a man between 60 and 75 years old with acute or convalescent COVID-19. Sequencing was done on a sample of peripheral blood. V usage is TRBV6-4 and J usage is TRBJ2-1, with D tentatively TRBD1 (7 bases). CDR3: CASSEAGQPYNEQFF. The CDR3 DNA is TGTGCCAGCAGTGAGGCGGGACAGCCTTACAATGAGCAGTTCTTC.